Detailed here is one TCR beta chain. The antigen remains unidentified. This sample stems from a study of cytomegalovirus exposure and HLA in healthy donors. General study points: There were some public TCRs occurring in many donors, but most TCR sequences were rare.

It was with 60 Vbeta and 13 Jbeta primers that the PCR ran. Measured with immunoSEQ multiplex PCR; TCRdb has only the in-frame clones, and not every one. Of fewer than 95,000 clones in the sample, around 76% were seen once. The CDR3 loop spans 14 amino acids. V lost 4 bases and J 7 bases, leaving 17 bases between the germline ends. Germline V gene lookup returns CDR1 SGHDT and CDR2 YYEEEE. The sequence was obtained from a man aged 25-45 years in good health and CMV-seronegative. Sample: PBMCs. The J gene is TRBJ1-2, the V gene TRBV5-6; D is perhaps TRBD1 (5 bases). The CDR3 nucleotides read TGTGCCAGCAGCCCGCTCCCTACAGGATTTGGCTACACCTTC. Protein: CASSPLPTGFGYTF. Combining the CDR3 with reference TRBV5-6 and TRBJ1-2 gives the whole variable domain DAGVTQSPTHLIKTRGQQVTLRCSPKSGHDTVSWYQQALGQGPQFIFQYYEEEERQRGNFPDRFSGHQFPNYSSELNVNALLLGDSALYLCASSPLPTGFGYTFGSGTRLTVV.